The 6 T cell receptor beta chains below all came from one sample that was sequenced in a study of blood T cell repertoires in COVID-19. Only in-frame clones appear in the TCRdb table, and some are missing; sequencing was by immunoSEQ multiplex PCR. The table includes roughly 250,000 clones, 65% to 80% detected once. Sequenced material: peripheral blood. The receptors were gathered from a woman aged 35 to 49 with active or convalescent COVID-19.

This clone was counted ten times or more. The V gene is TRBV20-1, the J gene TRBJ1-6; possible D gene TRBD1, 6 bases. V lost 3 bases to trimming and J lost 3 bases, with 9 bases between them. CDR1 and CDR2 from the germline V gene are DFQATT and SNEGSKA (reference sequence). The length of the CDR3 is 14 residues. The CDR3 coding sequence is TGCAGTGCTAGTCCGGGACACTATAATTCACCCCTCCACTTT. It is translated as CSASPGHYNSPLHF.

The V gene is TRBV5-1, the J gene TRBJ2-1, with 13 bases that match TRBD2. J gave up 4 bases and V 6 bases, and 10 bases lay outside the gene matches. Germline-derived CDR1 and CDR2 are SGHRS and YFSETQ. The CDR3 is made up of 17 amino acids. The CDR3 loop is CASIYGGGLAGYNEQFF. The CDR3 nucleotides read TGCGCCAGCATCTACGGTGGGGGACTAGCGGGGTACAATGAGCAGTTCTTC.

This rearrangement joins TRBV18 to TRBJ1-1, with TRBD1 as a possible D gene (5 bases). Deletions cut 4 bases from V and 1 base from J, with 13 bases between. The CDR3 is 15 amino acids. Germline loops: CDR1 KGHSH, CDR2 LQKENI. The CDR3 DNA sequence: TGTGCCAGCTCACTTCAGGGAACGGAGAACACTGAAGCTTTCTTT. Translated: CASSLQGTENTEAFF.

This rearrangement joins TRBV7-9 to TRBJ1-6, with 7 bases matching TRBD1. The ends lost 4 bases at V and 9 bases at J; junction bases unmatched: 15. Looked up from germline, CDR1 is SEHNR and CDR2 is FQNEAQ (reference sequence). The CDR3 spans 17 residues. CDR3 sequence reads: CASSSHEGKGARSPLHF. The CDR3, as DNA: TGTGCCAGCAGCTCCCATGAAGGGAAGGGGGCTCGTTCACCCCTCCACTTT.

The chain uses TRBV9 and TRBJ1-2; TRBD1 might be the D (5 bases). This CDR3 spans 13 amino acids. Looked up from germline, CDR1 is SGDLS and CDR2 is YYNGEE. Trimming cost V 3 bases and J 8 bases, with 14 bases left between them. DNA of the CDR3: TGTGCCAGCAGCGCAACAGGCCTAGTCGGCTACACCTTC. Its protein product is CASSATGLVGYTF.

The chain joins TRBV6-6 to TRBJ2-3, with D unclear. The germline gives CDR1 MNHNY, CDR2 SVGAGI (reference sequence). V was pared by 10 bases and J by 2 bases, with 16 bases between. CDR3 length: 14 residues. CDR3 nucleotide sequence: TGTGCCACCCGATTATTACAGTCCACAGATACGCAGTATTTT. Amino acids: CATRLLQSTDTQYF.